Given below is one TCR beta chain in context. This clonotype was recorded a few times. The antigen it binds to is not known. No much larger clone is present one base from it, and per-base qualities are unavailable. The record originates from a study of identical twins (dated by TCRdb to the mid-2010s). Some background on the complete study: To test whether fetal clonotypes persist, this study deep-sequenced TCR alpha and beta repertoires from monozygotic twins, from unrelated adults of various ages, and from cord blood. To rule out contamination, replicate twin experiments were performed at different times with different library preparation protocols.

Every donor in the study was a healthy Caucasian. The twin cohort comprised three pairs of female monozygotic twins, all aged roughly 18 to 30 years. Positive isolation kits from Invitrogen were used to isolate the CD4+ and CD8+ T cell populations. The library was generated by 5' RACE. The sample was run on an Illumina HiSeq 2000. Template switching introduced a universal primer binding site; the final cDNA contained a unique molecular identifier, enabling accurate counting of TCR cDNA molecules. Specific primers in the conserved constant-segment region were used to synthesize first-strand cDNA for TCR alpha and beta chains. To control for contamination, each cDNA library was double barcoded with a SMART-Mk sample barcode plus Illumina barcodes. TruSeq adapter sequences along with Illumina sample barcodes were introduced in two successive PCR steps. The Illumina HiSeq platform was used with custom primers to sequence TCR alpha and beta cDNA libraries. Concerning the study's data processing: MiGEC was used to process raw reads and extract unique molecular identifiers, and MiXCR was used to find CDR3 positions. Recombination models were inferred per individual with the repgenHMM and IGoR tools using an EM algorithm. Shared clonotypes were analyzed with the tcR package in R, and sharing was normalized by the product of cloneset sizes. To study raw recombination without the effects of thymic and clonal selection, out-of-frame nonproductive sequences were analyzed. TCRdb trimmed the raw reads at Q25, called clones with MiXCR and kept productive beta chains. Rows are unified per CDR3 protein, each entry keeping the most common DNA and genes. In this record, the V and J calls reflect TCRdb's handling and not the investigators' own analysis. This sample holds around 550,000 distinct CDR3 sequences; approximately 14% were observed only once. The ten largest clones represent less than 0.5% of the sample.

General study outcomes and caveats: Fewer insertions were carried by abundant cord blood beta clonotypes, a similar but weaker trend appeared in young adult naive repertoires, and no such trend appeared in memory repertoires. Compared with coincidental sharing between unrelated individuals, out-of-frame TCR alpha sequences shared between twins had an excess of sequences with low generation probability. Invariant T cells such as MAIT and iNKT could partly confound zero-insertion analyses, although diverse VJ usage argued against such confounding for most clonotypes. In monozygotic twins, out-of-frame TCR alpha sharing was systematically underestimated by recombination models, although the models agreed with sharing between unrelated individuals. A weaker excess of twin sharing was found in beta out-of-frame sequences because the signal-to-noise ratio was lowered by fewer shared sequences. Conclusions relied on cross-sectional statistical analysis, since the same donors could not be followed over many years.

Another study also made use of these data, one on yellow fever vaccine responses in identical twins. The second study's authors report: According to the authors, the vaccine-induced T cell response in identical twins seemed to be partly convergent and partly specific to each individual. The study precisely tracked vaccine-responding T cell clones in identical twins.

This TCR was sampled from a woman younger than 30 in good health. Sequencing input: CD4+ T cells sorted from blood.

The CDR3 sequence is CSASQGARNEQFF. The DNA is as follows: TGCAGTGCTAGTCAGGGGGCGCGGAATGAGCAGTTCTTC. The sequence joins TRBV20-1 to TRBJ2-1, and 8 bases in between align with TRBD1. The CDR3, from cysteine to phenylalanine, totals 13 residues. The kept DNA is CDR3 alone, 39 bases in frame from the first base. CDR1 and CDR2, per the germline V gene (reference sequence), are DFQATT and SNEGSKA. At the junction V is shortened by 3 bases and J by 7 bases; bases outside the gene matches: 5.